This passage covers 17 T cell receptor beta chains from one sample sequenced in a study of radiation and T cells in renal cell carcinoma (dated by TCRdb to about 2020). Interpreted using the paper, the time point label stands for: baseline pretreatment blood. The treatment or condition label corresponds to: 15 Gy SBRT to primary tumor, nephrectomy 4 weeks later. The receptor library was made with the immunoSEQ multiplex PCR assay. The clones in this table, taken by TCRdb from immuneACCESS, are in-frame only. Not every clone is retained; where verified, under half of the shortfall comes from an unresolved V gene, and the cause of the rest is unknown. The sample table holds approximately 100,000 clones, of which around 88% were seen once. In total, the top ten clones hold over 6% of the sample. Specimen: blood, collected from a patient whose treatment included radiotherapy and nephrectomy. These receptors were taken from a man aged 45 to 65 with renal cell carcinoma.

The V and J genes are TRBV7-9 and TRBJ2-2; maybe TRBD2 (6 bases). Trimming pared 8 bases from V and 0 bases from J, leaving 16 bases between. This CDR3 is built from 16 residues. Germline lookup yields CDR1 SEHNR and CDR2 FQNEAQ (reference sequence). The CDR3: CASWDSPRANTGELFF. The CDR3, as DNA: TGTGCCAGCTGGGACTCCCCGCGGGCGAACACCGGGGAGCTGTTTTTT.

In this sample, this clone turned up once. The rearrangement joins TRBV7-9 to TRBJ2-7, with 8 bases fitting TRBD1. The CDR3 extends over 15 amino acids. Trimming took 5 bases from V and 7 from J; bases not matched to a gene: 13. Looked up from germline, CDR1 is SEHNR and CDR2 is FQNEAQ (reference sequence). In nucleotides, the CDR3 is TGTGCCAGCAGCCCAGTGGGGACAGGCGTTGAAGAGCAGTACTTC. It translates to CASSPVGTGVEEQYF. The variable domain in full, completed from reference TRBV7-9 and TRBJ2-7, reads DTGVSQNPRHKITKRGQNVTFRCDPISEHNRLYWYRQTLGQGPEFLTYFQNEAQLEKSRLLSDRFSAERPKGSFSTLEIQRTEQGDSAMYLCASSPVGTGVEEQYFGPGTRLTVT.

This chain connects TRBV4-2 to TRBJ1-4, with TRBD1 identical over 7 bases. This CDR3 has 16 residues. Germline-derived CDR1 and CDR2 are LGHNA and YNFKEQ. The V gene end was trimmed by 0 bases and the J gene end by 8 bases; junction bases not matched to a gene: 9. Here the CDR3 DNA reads TGTGCCAGCAGCCAAGACAGGGGGACGGGCGACGAAAAACTGTTTTTT. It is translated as CASSQDRGTGDEKLFF.

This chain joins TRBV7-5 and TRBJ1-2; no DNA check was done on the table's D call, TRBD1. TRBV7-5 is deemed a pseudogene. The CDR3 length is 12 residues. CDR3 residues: CARSLAGVGPGF. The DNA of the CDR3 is TGTGCCAGAAGCTTAGCAGGTGTTGGTCCAGGGTTC.

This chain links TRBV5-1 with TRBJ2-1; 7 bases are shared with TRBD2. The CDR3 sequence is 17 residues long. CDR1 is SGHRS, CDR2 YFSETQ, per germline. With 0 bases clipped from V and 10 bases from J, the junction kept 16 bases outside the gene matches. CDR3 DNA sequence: TGCGCCAGCAGCTTGGGGGGTTCTGAGGGAGGGACCGGCGAGCAGTTCTTC. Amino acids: CASSLGGSEGGTGEQFF.

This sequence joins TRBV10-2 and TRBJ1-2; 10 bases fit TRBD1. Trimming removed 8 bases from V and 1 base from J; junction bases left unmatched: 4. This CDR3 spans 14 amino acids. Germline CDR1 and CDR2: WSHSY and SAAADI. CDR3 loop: CASGQGGNNYGYTF. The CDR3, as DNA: TGCGCCAGCGGACAGGGGGGAAATAACTATGGCTACACCTTC.

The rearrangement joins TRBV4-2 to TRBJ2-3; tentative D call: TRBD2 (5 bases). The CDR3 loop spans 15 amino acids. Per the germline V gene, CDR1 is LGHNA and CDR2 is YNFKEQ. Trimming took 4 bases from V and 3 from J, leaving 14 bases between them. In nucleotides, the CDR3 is TGTGCCAGCAGCCGAGGTCAGGAGCGGACAGATACGCAGTATTTT. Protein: CASSRGQERTDTQYF.

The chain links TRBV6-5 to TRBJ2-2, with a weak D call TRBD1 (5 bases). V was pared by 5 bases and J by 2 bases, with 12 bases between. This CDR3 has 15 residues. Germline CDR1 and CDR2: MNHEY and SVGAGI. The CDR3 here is CASSTTWGNTGELFF. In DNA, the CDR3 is TGTGCCAGCAGTACGACGTGGGGCAACACCGGGGAGCTGTTTTTT.

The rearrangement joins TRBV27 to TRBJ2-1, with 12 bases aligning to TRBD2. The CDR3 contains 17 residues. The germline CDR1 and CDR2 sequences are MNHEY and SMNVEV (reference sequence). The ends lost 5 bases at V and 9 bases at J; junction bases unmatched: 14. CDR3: CASSPMLPTSGRGEQFF. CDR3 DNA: TGTGCCAGCAGTCCGATGTTACCGACTAGCGGGAGAGGTGAGCAGTTCTTC.

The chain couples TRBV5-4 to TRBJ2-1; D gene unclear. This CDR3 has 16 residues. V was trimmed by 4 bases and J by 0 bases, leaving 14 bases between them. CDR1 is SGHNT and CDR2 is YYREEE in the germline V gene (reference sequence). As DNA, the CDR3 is TGTGCCAGCAGCCGCTTCGGGCGGCCCTCCTACAATGAGCAGTTCTTC. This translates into CASSRFGRPSYNEQFF.

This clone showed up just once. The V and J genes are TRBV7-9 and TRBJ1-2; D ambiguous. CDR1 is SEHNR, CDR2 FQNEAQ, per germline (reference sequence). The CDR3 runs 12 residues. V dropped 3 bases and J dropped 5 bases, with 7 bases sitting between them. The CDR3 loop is CASSFEDYGYTF. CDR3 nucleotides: TGTGCCAGCAGCTTTGAGGATTATGGCTACACCTTC.

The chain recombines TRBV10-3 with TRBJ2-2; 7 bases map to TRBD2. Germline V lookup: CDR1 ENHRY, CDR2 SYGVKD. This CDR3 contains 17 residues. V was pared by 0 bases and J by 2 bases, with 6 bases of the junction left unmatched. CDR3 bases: TGTGCCATCAGTGAGTCGGGTAGCGGGCTTAACACCGGGGAGCTGTTTTTT. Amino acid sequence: CAISESGSGLNTGELFF.

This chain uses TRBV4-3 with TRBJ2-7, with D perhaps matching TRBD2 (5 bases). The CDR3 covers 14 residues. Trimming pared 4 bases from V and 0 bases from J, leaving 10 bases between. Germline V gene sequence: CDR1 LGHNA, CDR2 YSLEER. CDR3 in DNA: TGCGCCAGCAGCCTAACCGGGGACTCCTACGAGCAGTACTTC. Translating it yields CASSLTGDSYEQYF.

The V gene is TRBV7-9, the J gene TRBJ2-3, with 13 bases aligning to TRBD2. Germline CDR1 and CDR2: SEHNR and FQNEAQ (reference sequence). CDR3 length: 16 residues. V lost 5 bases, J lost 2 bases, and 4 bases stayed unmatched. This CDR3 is CASSRGLAGDTDTQYF. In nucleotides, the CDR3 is TGTGCCAGCAGCAGAGGACTAGCGGGAGACACAGATACGCAGTATTTT. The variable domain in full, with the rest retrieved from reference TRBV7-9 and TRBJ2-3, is DTGVSQNPRHKITKRGQNVTFRCDPISEHNRLYWYRQTLGQGPEFLTYFQNEAQLEKSRLLSDRFSAERPKGSFSTLEIQRTEQGDSAMYLCASSRGLAGDTDTQYFGPGTRLTVL.

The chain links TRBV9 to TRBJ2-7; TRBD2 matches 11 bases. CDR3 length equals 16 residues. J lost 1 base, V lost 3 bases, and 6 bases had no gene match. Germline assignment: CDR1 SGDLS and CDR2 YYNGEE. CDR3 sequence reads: CASSGLGTSGSYEQYF. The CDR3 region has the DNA TGTGCCAGCAGCGGACTGGGGACTAGCGGATCCTACGAGCAGTACTTC. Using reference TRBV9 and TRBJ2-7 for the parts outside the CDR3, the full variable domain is DSGVTQTPKHLITATGQRVTLRCSPRSGDLSVYWYQQSLDQGLQFLIQYYNGEERAKGNILERFSAQQFPDLHSELNLSSLELGDSALYFCASSGLGTSGSYEQYFGPGTRLTVT.

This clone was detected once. The CDR3 spells CASSADRVSGNTIYF. CDR3 sequence (DNA): TGTGCCAGCAGCGCCGACAGAGTCTCTGGAAACACCATATATTTT. The rearrangement uses TRBV9 and TRBJ1-3; D may be TRBD1 (5 bases). Germline V gives CDR1 SGDLS, CDR2 YYNGEE. The CDR3 has 15 amino acids. The V and J ends lost 3 bases and 0 bases respectively, with 10 bases between them.

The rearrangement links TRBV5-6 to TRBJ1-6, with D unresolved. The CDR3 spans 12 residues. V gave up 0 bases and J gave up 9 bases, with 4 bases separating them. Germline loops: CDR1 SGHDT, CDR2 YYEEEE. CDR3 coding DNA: TGTGCCAGCAGCTTGGTAGGTTCACCCCTCCACTTT. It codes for CASSLVGSPLHF.